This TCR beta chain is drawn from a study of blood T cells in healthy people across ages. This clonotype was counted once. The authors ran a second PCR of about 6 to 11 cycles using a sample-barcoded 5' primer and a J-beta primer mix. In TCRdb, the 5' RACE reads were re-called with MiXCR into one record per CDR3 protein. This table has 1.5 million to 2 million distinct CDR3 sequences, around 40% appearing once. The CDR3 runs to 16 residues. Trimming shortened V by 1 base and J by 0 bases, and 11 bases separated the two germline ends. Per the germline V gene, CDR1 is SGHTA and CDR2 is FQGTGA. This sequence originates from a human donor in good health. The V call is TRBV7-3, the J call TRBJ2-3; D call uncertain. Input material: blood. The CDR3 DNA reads TGTGCCAGCAGCTTAAGGGTTAACGGTAGCACAGATACGCAGTATTTT. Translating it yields CASSLRVNGSTDTQYF.